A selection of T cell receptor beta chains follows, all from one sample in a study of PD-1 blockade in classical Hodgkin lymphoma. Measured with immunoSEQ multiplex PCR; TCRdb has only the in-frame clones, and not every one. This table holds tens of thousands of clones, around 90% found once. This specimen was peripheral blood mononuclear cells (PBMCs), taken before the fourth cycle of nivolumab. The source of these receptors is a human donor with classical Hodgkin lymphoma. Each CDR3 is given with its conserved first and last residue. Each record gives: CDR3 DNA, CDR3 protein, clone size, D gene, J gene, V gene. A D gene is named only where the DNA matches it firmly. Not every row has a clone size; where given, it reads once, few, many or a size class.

DNA: TGCGCCAGCAGCGCCGAGGGGGAGCTGTTTTTT; CDR3: CASSAEGELFF; size: .; D: .; J: TRBJ2-2; V: TRBV5-1
DNA: TGTGCCAGCAGCTTGGGGGACAGGGAGGGATCCGGGGAGCTGTTTTTT; CDR3: CASSLGDREGSGELFF; size: .; D: TRBD1; J: TRBJ2-2; V: TRBV5-6
DNA: TGTGCCAGCAGTTTACAAGGGGGCACTGAAGCTTTCTTT; CDR3: CASSLQGGTEAFF; size: .; D: .; J: TRBJ1-1; V: TRBV28
DNA: TGTGCTAGTGGAGACACAGGGAGCCATGAGCAGTTCTTC; CDR3: CASGDTGSHEQFF; size: .; D: .; J: TRBJ2-1; V: TRBV12-5
DNA: TGTGCCAGCAGCTCGGGGCGGGGAACCTACAATGAGCAGTTCTTC; CDR3: CASSSGRGTYNEQFF; size: .; D: .; J: TRBJ2-1; V: TRBV2
DNA: TGTGCCAGCAGTGGGACAAGGTACACTGAAGCTTTCTTT; CDR3: CASSGTRYTEAFF; size: .; D: .; J: TRBJ1-1; V: TRBV6-6
DNA: TGTGCCAGCAGTTTCACAGGAAACACTGAAGCTTTCTTT; CDR3: CASSFTGNTEAFF; size: .; D: .; J: TRBJ1-1; V: TRBV7-9
DNA: TGTGCCACCAGCAGAGATGCTGCAAAAAACACTGAAGCTTTCTTT; CDR3: CATSRDAAKNTEAFF; size: .; D: .; J: TRBJ1-1; V: TRBV15
DNA: TGTGCCAGCAGCCCCAGCGGGGGGGCTGGAGATACGCAGTATTTT; CDR3: CASSPSGGAGDTQYF; size: once; D: .; J: TRBJ2-3; V: TRBV21-1
DNA: TGTGCCAGCAGCTTAGTCACGGGACTGCACTACGAGCAGTACTTC; CDR3: CASSLVTGLHYEQYF; size: few; D: .; J: TRBJ2-7; V: TRBV7-8
DNA: TGTGCCAGCACCCTAATGGGGGTTGAGTACGAGCAGTACTTC; CDR3: CASTLMGVEYEQYF; size: .; D: .; J: TRBJ2-7; V: TRBV7-9
DNA: TGTGCCAGCAGCTTAGTAGTGGGGGGAATGTTGGCTTTCTTT; CDR3: CASSLVVGGMLAFF; size: .; D: .; J: TRBJ1-1; V: TRBV7-2
DNA: TGCAGCGCGGGACAGGGGTTTGGCTACGAGCAGTACTTC; CDR3: CSAGQGFGYEQYF; size: .; D: TRBD1; J: TRBJ2-7; V: TRBV29-1
DNA: TGCGCCAGCAGTCTGGGGCAAGAGACCCAGTACTTC; CDR3: CASSLGQETQYF; size: .; D: .; J: TRBJ2-5; V: TRBV5-1
DNA: TGTGCCAGCAGCTTAAGGGGCCTAGACTCTGGAAACACCATATATTTT; CDR3: CASSLRGLDSGNTIYF; size: .; D: .; J: TRBJ1-3; V: TRBV7-9
DNA: TGTGCCAGCAGTGTAACCCACCCAAACACCGGGGAGCTGTTTTTT; CDR3: CASSVTHPNTGELFF; size: .; D: .; J: TRBJ2-2; V: TRBV2
DNA: TGTGCCAGCAGAATAGCGGGGGGGCCAGATACGCAGTATTTT; CDR3: CASRIAGGPDTQYF; size: .; D: TRBD2; J: TRBJ2-3; V: TRBV6-5
DNA: TGTGCCAGCAGCTTGATCGTACTAGCTCTCAATGAGCAGTTCTTC; CDR3: CASSLIVLALNEQFF; size: once; D: .; J: TRBJ2-1; V: TRBV5-5
DNA: TGTGCCAGCAGCTTAGACAGGGGCGCTGGAAACACCATATATTTT; CDR3: CASSLDRGAGNTIYF; size: .; D: TRBD1; J: TRBJ1-3; V: TRBV7-2
DNA: TGCGCCAGCAGATCGGGGGGTGCGAACACTGAAGCTTTCTTT; CDR3: CASRSGGANTEAFF; size: .; D: .; J: TRBJ1-1; V: TRBV5-1
DNA: TGTGCCAGCAGCTTAGTGCTAGCGGGGGGTTGCGAGCAGTACTTC; CDR3: CASSLVLAGGCEQYF; size: .; D: TRBD2; J: TRBJ2-7; V: TRBV7-7
DNA: TGTGCCAGCAGGTCGGGCAGGGTACCAAGCATGAACACTGAAGCTTTCTTT; CDR3: CASRSGRVPSMNTEAFF; size: once; D: .; J: TRBJ1-1; V: TRBV27
DNA: TGTGCCAGCAGCTCCCGGGCCTTGGGCCGTGGAAACACCATATATTTT; CDR3: CASSSRALGRGNTIYF; size: .; D: .; J: TRBJ1-3; V: TRBV7-2